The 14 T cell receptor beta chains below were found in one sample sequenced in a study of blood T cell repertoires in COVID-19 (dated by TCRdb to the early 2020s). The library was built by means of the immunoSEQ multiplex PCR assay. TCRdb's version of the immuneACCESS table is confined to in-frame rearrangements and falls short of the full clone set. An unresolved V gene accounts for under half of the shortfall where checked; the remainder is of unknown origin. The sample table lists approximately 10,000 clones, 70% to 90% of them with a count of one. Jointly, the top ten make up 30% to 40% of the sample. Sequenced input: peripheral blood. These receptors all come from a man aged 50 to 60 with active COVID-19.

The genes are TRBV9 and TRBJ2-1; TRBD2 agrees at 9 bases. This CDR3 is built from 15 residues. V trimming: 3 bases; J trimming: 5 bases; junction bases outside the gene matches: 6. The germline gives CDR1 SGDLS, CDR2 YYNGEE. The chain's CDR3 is CASSGASGTDNEQFF. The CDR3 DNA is TGTGCCAGCAGCGGTGCTAGCGGGACCGACAATGAGCAGTTCTTC.

Written as DNA, the CDR3 is TGCAGCGTTGATGTAGGGGGCGATGAAAAACTGTTTTTT. It is translated as CSVDVGGDEKLFF. The J gene is TRBJ1-4, the V gene TRBV29-1; TRBD1 agrees at 7 bases. The CDR3 is 13 amino acids. Trimming at V came to 3 bases and at J to 6 bases, leaving 4 bases not matched to a gene. Germline CDR1 and CDR2: SQVTM and ANQGSEA.

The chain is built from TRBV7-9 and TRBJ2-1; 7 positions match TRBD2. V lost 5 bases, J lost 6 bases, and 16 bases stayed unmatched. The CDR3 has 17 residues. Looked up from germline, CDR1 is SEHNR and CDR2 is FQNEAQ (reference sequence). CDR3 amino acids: CASSLREGGGTTNEQFF. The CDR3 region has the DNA TGTGCCAGCAGCCTTAGGGAGGGCGGAGGGACTACCAATGAGCAGTTCTTC.

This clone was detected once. The CDR3 is CASSPGQGDSYEQYF. The DNA of the CDR3 is TGTGCCAGCAGCCCGGGACAGGGTGATAGCTACGAGCAGTACTTC. J is TRBJ2-7 and V is TRBV7-9; 9 nucleotides line up with TRBD1. CDR1 is SEHNR and CDR2 is FQNEAQ in the germline V gene (reference sequence). This CDR3 is built from 15 residues. Trimming took 5 bases from V and 3 from J; bases not matched to a gene: 8.

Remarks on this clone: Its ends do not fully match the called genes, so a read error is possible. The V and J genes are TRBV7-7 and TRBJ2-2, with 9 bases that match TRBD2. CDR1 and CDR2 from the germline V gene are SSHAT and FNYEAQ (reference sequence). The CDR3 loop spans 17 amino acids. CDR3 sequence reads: CASSITGTSSLAGELFF. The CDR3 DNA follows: TGTGCTAGCAGCATCACAGGGACTAGCAGTTTAGCCGGGGAGCTGTTTTTT.

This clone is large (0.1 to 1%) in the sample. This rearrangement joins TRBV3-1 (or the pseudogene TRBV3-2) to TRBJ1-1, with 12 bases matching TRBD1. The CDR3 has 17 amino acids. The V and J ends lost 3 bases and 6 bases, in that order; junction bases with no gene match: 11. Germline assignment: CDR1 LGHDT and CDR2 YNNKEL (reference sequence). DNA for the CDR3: TGTGCCAGCAGCCAGTACGACGGGACAGGGGGCCTGGCTGAAGCTTTCTTT. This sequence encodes CASSQYDGTGGLAEAFF.

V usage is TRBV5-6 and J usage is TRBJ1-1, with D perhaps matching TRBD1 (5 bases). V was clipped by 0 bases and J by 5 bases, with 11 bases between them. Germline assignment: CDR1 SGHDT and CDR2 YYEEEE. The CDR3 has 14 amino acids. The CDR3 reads CASSLGEGWTEAFF. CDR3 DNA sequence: TGTGCCAGCAGCTTGGGGGAGGGGTGGACTGAAGCTTTCTTT.

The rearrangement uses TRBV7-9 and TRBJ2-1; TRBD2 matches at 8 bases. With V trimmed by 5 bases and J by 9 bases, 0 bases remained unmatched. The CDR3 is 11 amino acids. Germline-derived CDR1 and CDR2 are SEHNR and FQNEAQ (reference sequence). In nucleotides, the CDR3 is TGTGCCAGCAGCCGGGGGGGTGAGCAGTTCTTC. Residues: CASSRGGEQFF.

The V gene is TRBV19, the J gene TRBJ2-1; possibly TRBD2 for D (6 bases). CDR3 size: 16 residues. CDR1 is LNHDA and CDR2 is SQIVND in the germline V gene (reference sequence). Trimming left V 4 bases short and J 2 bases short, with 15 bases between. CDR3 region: CASSTRGLQTYNEQFF. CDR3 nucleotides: TGTGCCAGTAGTACGAGGGGACTCCAAACCTACAATGAGCAGTTCTTC. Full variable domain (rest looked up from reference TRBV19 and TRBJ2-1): DGGITQSPKYLFRKEGQNVTLSCEQNLNHDAMYWYRQDPGQGLRLIYYSQIVNDFQKGDIAEGYSVSREKKESFPLTVTSAQKNPTAFYLCASSTRGLQTYNEQFFGPGTRLTVL.

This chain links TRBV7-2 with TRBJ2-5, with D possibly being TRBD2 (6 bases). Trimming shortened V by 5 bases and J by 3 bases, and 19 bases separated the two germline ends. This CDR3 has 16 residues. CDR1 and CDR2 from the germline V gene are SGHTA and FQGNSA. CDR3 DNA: TGTGCCAGCAGCCCCAATGTGGCGGGGATAGAAGAGACCCAGTACTTC. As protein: CASSPNVAGIEETQYF.

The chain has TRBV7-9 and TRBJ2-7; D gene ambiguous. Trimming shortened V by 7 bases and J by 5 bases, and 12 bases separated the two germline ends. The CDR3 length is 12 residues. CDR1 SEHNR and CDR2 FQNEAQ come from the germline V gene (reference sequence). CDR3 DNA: TGTGCCAGCAACTTTGGCGGCGACGAGCAGTACTTC. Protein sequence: CASNFGGDEQYF.

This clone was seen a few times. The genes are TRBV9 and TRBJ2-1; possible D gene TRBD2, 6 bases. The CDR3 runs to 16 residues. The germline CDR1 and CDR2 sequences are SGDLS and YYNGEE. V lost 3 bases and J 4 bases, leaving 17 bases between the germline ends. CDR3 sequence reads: CASSGRVGRDYNEQFF. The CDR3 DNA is TGTGCCAGCAGCGGGAGGGTTGGAAGGGATTACAATGAGCAGTTCTTC.

The CDR3 nucleotides are TGTGCCAGCAGTAGGACAGGGTCGGATGAGCAGTTCTTC. Amino acid sequence: CASSRTGSDEQFF. This rearrangement joins TRBV6-5 to TRBJ2-1, with 8 bases lining up with TRBD1. Germline trimming cut 5 bases from V and 8 bases from J; bases unmatched to any gene: 5. Germline CDR1 reads MNHEY; CDR2 reads SVGAGI. The length of the CDR3 is 13 residues.

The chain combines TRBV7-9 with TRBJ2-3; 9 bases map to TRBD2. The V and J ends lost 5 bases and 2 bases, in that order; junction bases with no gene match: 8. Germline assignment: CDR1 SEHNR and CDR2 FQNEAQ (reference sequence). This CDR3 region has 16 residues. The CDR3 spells CASSGGGGRDTDTQYF. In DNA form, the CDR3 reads TGTGCCAGCAGCGGAGGCGGCGGGAGGGACACAGATACGCAGTATTTT. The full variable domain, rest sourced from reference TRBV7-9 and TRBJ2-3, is DTGVSQNPRHKITKRGQNVTFRCDPISEHNRLYWYRQTLGQGPEFLTYFQNEAQLEKSRLLSDRFSAERPKGSFSTLEIQRTEQGDSAMYLCASSGGGGRDTDTQYFGPGTRLTVL.